The 29 T cell receptor beta chains presented below share a single source sample, sequenced in a study of blood T cell repertoires in COVID-19. The repertoire was sequenced with immunoSEQ multiplex PCR; TCRdb's copy has only in-frame clones and lacks some. Of over 200,000 clones listed, around 80% are singletons. The material sequenced was peripheral blood. These receptors all stem from a human donor in a cohort sampled during active COVID-19.

This clone was observed once. V gene TRBV7-9 combines with J gene TRBJ2-5, with 7 bases aligning to TRBD2. From germline, CDR1 is SEHNR and CDR2 FQNEAQ (reference sequence). The V and J ends lost 5 bases and 3 bases, in that order; junction bases with no gene match: 3. There are 13 residues in the CDR3. The CDR3 DNA follows: TGTGCCAGCAGCCGTGGGAGGGAAGAGACCCAGTACTTC. The encoded protein is CASSRGREETQYF.

The genes are TRBV6-6 and TRBJ1-5; TRBD1 might be the D (5 bases). Germline V gives CDR1 MNHNY, CDR2 SVGAGI (reference sequence). Trimming left V 5 bases short and J 4 bases short, with 18 bases between. The CDR3 is 16 amino acids. The CDR3 region is CASSRDSSGRNQPQHF. The CDR3 DNA follows: TGTGCCAGCAGTCGGGACTCCTCGGGGAGGAATCAGCCCCAGCATTTT.

The chain uses TRBV5-4 and TRBJ2-1; possible D gene TRBD1, 7 bases. Trimming cost V 3 bases and J 10 bases, with 20 bases left between them. CDR1 is SGHNT, CDR2 YYREEE, per germline (reference sequence). The CDR3 is 15 amino acids. The CDR3 nucleotides read TGTGCCAGCAGCTGGAGGGGGCGTCTGATAGGCGAGCAGTTCTTC. Protein sequence: CASSWRGRLIGEQFF.

This sequence joins TRBV25-1 and TRBJ2-1; D not certain. V was cut by 0 bases and J by 10 bases, with 10 bases left in between. The CDR3 consists of 13 residues. Germline lookup yields CDR1 MGHDK and CDR2 SYGVNS. CDR3 bases: TGTGCCAGCAGTGAATATGGCAGGATGGAGCAGTTCTTC. It is translated as CASSEYGRMEQFF.

V gene TRBV6-2 or TRBV6-3 combines with J gene TRBJ1-1; D remains ambiguous. The germline V and J ends were trimmed by 4 bases and 4 bases, with 10 bases remaining between them. Germline V gene data show CDR1 as MNHEY and CDR2 as SVGEGT. The CDR3 extends over 13 amino acids. The CDR3 protein is CASSSRVATEAFF. DNA for the CDR3: TGTGCCAGCAGTTCCCGGGTAGCCACTGAAGCTTTCTTT.

This rearrangement joins TRBV5-1 to TRBJ1-1, with 7 bases aligning to TRBD1. CDR3 length equals 12 residues. V lost 4 bases to trimming and J lost 11 bases; unmatched junction nucleotides: 8. Looked up from germline, CDR1 is SGHRS and CDR2 is YFSETQ. The CDR3 loop is CASSADRASAFF. The CDR3 DNA reads TGCGCCAGCAGCGCTGACAGGGCCTCGGCTTTCTTT.

The chain has TRBV19 and TRBJ1-6, with TRBD1 matching over 7 bases. Losses at the gene ends were 7 bases for V and 6 bases for J; bases not matched to a gene: 6. The germline V gene has CDR1 LNHDA and CDR2 SQIVND (reference sequence). CDR3 size: 14 residues. The CDR3 loop is CASTPTGANSPLHF. In DNA, the CDR3 is TGTGCCAGTACTCCAACAGGGGCTAATTCACCCCTCCACTTT. Together with reference TRBV19 and TRBJ1-6, the CDR3 gives the full variable domain: DGGITQSPKYLFRKEGQNVTLSCEQNLNHDAMYWYRQDPGQGLRLIYYSQIVNDFQKGDIAEGYSVSREKKESFPLTVTSAQKNPTAFYLCASTPTGANSPLHFGNGTRLTVT.

The J gene is TRBJ1-1, the V gene TRBV9; 7 nucleotides align to TRBD1. This CDR3 is 14 amino acids long. The ends lost 3 bases at V and 7 bases at J; junction bases unmatched: 9. In germline, CDR1 is SGDLS, CDR2 YYNGEE. As DNA, the CDR3 is TGTGCCAGCAGCGCCTCCAGGGGGGTTGATGAAGCTTTCTTT. This codes for CASSASRGVDEAFF. The variable domain in full, with the rest retrieved from reference TRBV9 and TRBJ1-1, is DSGVTQTPKHLITATGQRVTLRCSPRSGDLSVYWYQQSLDQGLQFLIQYYNGEERAKGNILERFSAQQFPDLHSELNLSSLELGDSALYFCASSASRGVDEAFFGQGTRLTVV.

The V call is TRBV29-1, the J call TRBJ2-3, with TRBD2 as a possible D gene (5 bases). CDR1 and CDR2 from the germline V gene are SQVTM and ANQGSEA. V gave up 6 bases and J gave up 5 bases, with 21 bases separating them. The CDR3 sequence is 15 residues long. Here the CDR3 reads CSVERVAWAVDTQYF. DNA for the CDR3: TGCAGCGTAGAGAGGGTAGCCTGGGCCGTAGATACGCAGTATTTT.

The CDR3 sequence: CARPGRHVVAKNIQYF. The DNA of the CDR3 is TGTGCCAGACCGGGAAGACACGTCGTAGCCAAAAACATTCAGTACTTC. V and J are TRBV27 and TRBJ2-4, with TRBD2 as a possible D gene (5 bases). The germline V and J ends were trimmed by 9 bases and 0 bases, with 18 bases remaining between them. In germline, CDR1 is MNHEY, CDR2 SMNVEV (reference sequence). The CDR3 totals 16 residues.

Turning to this clone: The sample holds other DNA sequences that translate to the same CDR3. The rearrangement links TRBV18 to TRBJ2-7; 7 bases line up with TRBD1. Germline V gives CDR1 KGHSH, CDR2 LQKENI. The CDR3 covers 13 residues. Trimming cost V 3 bases and J 4 bases; bases outside gene matches: 3. DNA for the CDR3: TGTGCCAGCTCACCGGGACAGACATACGAGCAGTACTTC. As protein: CASSPGQTYEQYF. Filled out from reference TRBV18 and TRBJ2-7, the complete variable domain reads NAGVMQNPRHLVRRRGQEARLRCSPMKGHSHVYWYRQLPEEGLKFMVYLQKENIIDESGMPKERFSAEFPKEGPSILRIQQVVRGDSAAYFCASSPGQTYEQYFGPGTRLTVT.

The V call is TRBV11-1, the J call TRBJ2-1, with D perhaps matching TRBD2 (6 bases). From germline, CDR1 is SGHAT and CDR2 FQDESV (reference sequence). This CDR3 spans 15 amino acids. V was pared by 3 bases and J by 2 bases, with 11 bases between. CDR3 sequence reads: CASSLERVPYNEQFF. CDR3 coding DNA: TGTGCCAGCAGCTTGGAGCGGGTCCCCTACAATGAGCAGTTCTTC.

This rearrangement joins TRBV18 to TRBJ2-3, with 8 bases identical to TRBD2. The junction had 9 bases not matched to a gene; V was cut back by 3 bases and J by 7 bases. From germline, CDR1 is KGHSH and CDR2 LQKENI. The CDR3 consists of 15 residues. CDR3 sequence (DNA): TGTGCCAGCTCACCTGGACTAGCCCACCAAAATACGCAGTATTTT. It yields the protein CASSPGLAHQNTQYF.

The genes are TRBV7-9 and TRBJ1-1, with D unresolved. The CDR3 contains 17 residues. The V and J ends lost 1 base and 4 bases respectively, with 19 bases between them. Germline CDR1 is SEHNR and CDR2 is FQNEAQ (reference sequence). The CDR3 loop reads CASSLGLVGERSTEAFF. CDR3 sequence (DNA): TGTGCCAGCAGCTTAGGGTTGGTGGGAGAGCGGAGCACTGAAGCTTTCTTT.

The chain links TRBV7-2 to TRBJ2-2, with D perhaps matching TRBD2 (6 bases). The length of the CDR3 is 14 residues. V dropped 2 bases and J dropped 6 bases, with 10 bases sitting between them. Germline V gene sequence: CDR1 SGHTA, CDR2 FQGNSA. CDR3 sequence (DNA): TGTGCCAGCAGCTTAACGGGGAGGCCCGGGGAGCTGTTTTTT. Translated: CASSLTGRPGELFF.

The CDR3 bases are TGCGCCAGCAGCTTTCAGGGGACTGGGGCCAACGTCCTGACTTTC. Translation: CASSFQGTGANVLTF. The chain carries TRBV5-1 and TRBJ2-6; a possible D gene is TRBD1 (6 bases). Trimming pared 2 bases from V and 2 bases from J, leaving 8 bases between. This CDR3 region has 15 residues. Germline CDR1 is SGHRS and CDR2 is YFSETQ.

The chain joins TRBV5-1 to TRBJ2-6; D is uncertain. The germline V gene encodes CDR1 SGHRS and CDR2 YFSETQ. Between the trimmed V and J ends, which lost 4 bases and 4 bases, there was a span of 12 bases. This CDR3 has 15 amino acids. In nucleotides, the CDR3 is TGCGCCAGCAGCCAGTCCGGAGTAGGGGCCAACGTCCTGACTTTC. It specifies CASSQSGVGANVLTF.

This chain joins TRBV7-2 and TRBJ2-7; D is unclear. The V end was cut by 5 bases, the J end by 0 bases, with 11 bases between. The CDR3 consists of 14 residues. Germline assignment: CDR1 SGHTA and CDR2 FQGNSA. CDR3 bases: TGTGCCAGCAGCCCTAGTATCAGCTCCTACGAGCAGTACTTC. Translation gives CASSPSISSYEQYF.

The rearrangement uses TRBV11-2 and TRBJ2-3; D is perhaps TRBD2 (7 bases). The V end lost 1 base, the J end lost 2 bases, and 16 bases lay between the germline ends. The germline gives CDR1 SGHAT, CDR2 FQNNGV. This CDR3 is 17 amino acids long. The CDR3 DNA reads TGTGCCAGCAGCTTAGTATTCGGGGGGCGTGACACAGATACGCAGTATTTT. Translation: CASSLVFGGRDTDTQYF.

This chain uses TRBV7-9 with TRBJ1-5; D is ambiguous. Germline V CDR1 and CDR2: SEHNR, FQNEAQ (reference sequence). V shed 3 bases and J shed 6 bases, with 12 bases lying between them. The CDR3 covers 14 residues. The CDR3 protein is CASSLGDIGQPQHF. The CDR3 region has the DNA TGTGCCAGCAGCTTGGGTGACATAGGTCAGCCCCAGCATTTT.

This clone appeared once. The chain joins TRBV5-4 to TRBJ2-7; 9 bases match TRBD2. Germline values: CDR1 SGHNT, CDR2 YYREEE (reference sequence). With 2 bases clipped from V and 1 base from J, the junction kept 4 bases outside the gene matches. This CDR3 comprises 15 residues. CDR3 sequence: CASSFPGLASYEQYF. The DNA for the CDR3 is TGTGCCAGCAGCTTCCCGGGACTAGCATCCTACGAGCAGTACTTC.

V usage is TRBV28 and J usage is TRBJ2-7; TRBD1 is a possible D gene (6 bases). Germline loops: CDR1 MDHEN, CDR2 SYDVKM. The CDR3 has 13 amino acids. V was pared by 7 bases and J by 1 base, with 11 bases between. The CDR3 sequence: CASISGQSYEQYF. Here the CDR3 DNA reads TGTGCCAGCATTTCCGGACAGTCCTACGAGCAGTACTTC. Using reference TRBV28 and TRBJ2-7 for the parts outside the CDR3, the full variable domain is DVKVTQSSRYLVKRTGEKVFLECVQDMDHENMFWYRQDPGLGLRLIYFSYDVKMKEKGDIPEGYSVSREKKERFSLILESASTNQTSMYLCASISGQSYEQYFGPGTRLTVT.

The J gene is TRBJ2-7, the V gene TRBV18; 15 bases map to TRBD2. V trimming: 5 bases; J trimming: 6 bases; junction bases outside the gene matches: 8. The CDR3 consists of 16 residues. In germline, CDR1 is KGHSH, CDR2 LQKENI. The CDR3 here is CASSAPGLAGGGEQYF. Here the CDR3 DNA reads TGTGCCAGCTCAGCTCCGGGACTAGCGGGAGGTGGCGAGCAGTACTTC. Together with reference TRBV18 and TRBJ2-7, the CDR3 gives the full variable domain: NAGVMQNPRHLVRRRGQEARLRCSPMKGHSHVYWYRQLPEEGLKFMVYLQKENIIDESGMPKERFSAEFPKEGPSILRIQQVVRGDSAAYFCASSAPGLAGGGEQYFGPGTRLTVT.

The chain combines TRBV5-1 with TRBJ1-2, with 7 bases fitting TRBD1. Unmatched junction bases numbered 5, after V lost 4 bases and J lost 8 bases. Per the germline V gene, CDR1 is SGHRS and CDR2 is YFSETQ. This CDR3 spans 12 amino acids. The CDR3 DNA follows: TGCGCCAGCAGCCTAGGGACAGCGGGCTACACCTTC. Its translation is CASSLGTAGYTF. The variable domain in full, with the rest retrieved from reference TRBV5-1 and TRBJ1-2, is KAGVTQTPRYLIKTRGQQVTLSCSPISGHRSVSWYQQTPGQGLQFLFEYFSETQRNKGNFPGRFSGRQFSNSRSEMNVSTLELGDSALYLCASSLGTAGYTFGSGTRLTVV.

The chain employs TRBV5-1 and TRBJ2-1; TRBD2 is a possible D gene (7 bases). The CDR3 has 14 amino acids. The V end lost 0 bases, the J end lost 16 bases, and 20 bases lay between the germline ends. Germline loops: CDR1 SGHRS, CDR2 YFSETQ. The CDR3 loop is CASSLEGDGRIKFF. CDR3 coding DNA: TGCGCCAGCAGCTTGGAGGGGGACGGGAGGATAAAATTCTTC.

This chain joins TRBV4-1 and TRBJ1-6; D might be TRBD1 (5 bases). CDR3 length equals 14 residues. Germline V gives CDR1 MGHRA, CDR2 YSYEKL. V lost 1 base and J 8 bases, leaving 9 bases between the germline ends. This CDR3 reads CASSQGTFDSPLHF. CDR3 bases: TGCGCCAGCAGCCAAGGGACATTTGATTCACCCCTCCACTTT.

This clone was recorded a few times. The chain employs TRBV4-2 and TRBJ1-2; D may be TRBD1 (5 bases). CDR3 length equals 15 residues. V lost 1 base and J lost 2, with 11 bases in between. CDR1 is LGHNA, CDR2 YNFKEQ, per germline. The CDR3 nucleotides read TGTGCCAGCAGCCAAGGTCAGGGTCAGAACTATGGCTACACCTTC. This encodes CASSQGQGQNYGYTF.

In DNA, the CDR3 is TGTGCCAGCAGCAATATGGGGACTTATAATTCACCCCTCCACTTT. The encoded protein is CASSNMGTYNSPLHF. The chain recombines TRBV5-4 with TRBJ1-6, with D maybe TRBD1 (5 bases). Germline V lookup: CDR1 SGHNT, CDR2 YYREEE (reference sequence). The CDR3 covers 15 residues. V lost 4 bases and J lost 4, with 12 bases in between.

The chain couples TRBV7-3 to TRBJ2-2, with 9 nucleotides matching TRBD1. V shed 3 bases, J shed 3 bases, and the junction held 5 bases outside the gene matches. CDR1 and CDR2 from the germline V gene are SGHTA and FQGTGA. This CDR3 has 16 residues. The CDR3 sequence: CASSFIRTGDTGELFF. As DNA, the CDR3 is TGTGCCAGCAGCTTTATCCGGACAGGGGACACCGGGGAGCTGTTTTTT. Filled out from reference TRBV7-3 and TRBJ2-2, the complete variable domain reads GAGVSQTPSNKVTEKGKYVELRCDPISGHTALYWYRQSLGQGPEFLIYFQGTGAADDSGLPNDRFFAVRPEGSVSTLKIQRTERGDSAVYLCASSFIRTGDTGELFFGEGSRLTVL.